This entry features one T cell receptor beta chain sequence. Its antigen is as yet unknown. The record originates from a study of shared clonotypes between healthy human individuals. Germline V lookup: CDR1 KGHSH, CDR2 LQKENI. This CDR3 comprises 14 residues. V was cut by 6 bases and J by 3 bases, with 12 bases left in between. Findings and limits, study-wide: Sampling was confined to blood; repertoires within tissues likely differ. Naive subsets tended to show greater estimated richness than memory subsets.

Assay execution proceeded at the deep level. Every immunoSEQ plate was one replicate of a subset's evenly spread DNA. Profiling relied on immunoSEQ multiplex PCR, and the TCRdb table lists in-frame clones only, not all of them. The sample carries approximately 2.5 million clones, roughly 93% recorded once. The sample consisted of naive CD4+ T cells from PBMCs. Sample subset: CD45RA+ positively selected. This TCR was sampled from a man aged 18 to 29 in good health. Some clones in this sample may be carry-over from other donors' samples. The rearrangement links TRBV18 to TRBJ1-5; D gene ambiguous. CDR3 nucleotide sequence: TGTGCCAGCTCCCAAGGACCGTTCAATCAGCCCCAGCATTTT. Protein product: CASSQGPFNQPQHF. Combining the CDR3 with reference TRBV18 and TRBJ1-5 gives the whole variable domain NAGVMQNPRHLVRRRGQEARLRCSPMKGHSHVYWYRQLPEEGLKFMVYLQKENIIDESGMPKERFSAEFPKEGPSILRIQQVVRGDSAAYFCASSQGPFNQPQHFGDGTRLSIL.